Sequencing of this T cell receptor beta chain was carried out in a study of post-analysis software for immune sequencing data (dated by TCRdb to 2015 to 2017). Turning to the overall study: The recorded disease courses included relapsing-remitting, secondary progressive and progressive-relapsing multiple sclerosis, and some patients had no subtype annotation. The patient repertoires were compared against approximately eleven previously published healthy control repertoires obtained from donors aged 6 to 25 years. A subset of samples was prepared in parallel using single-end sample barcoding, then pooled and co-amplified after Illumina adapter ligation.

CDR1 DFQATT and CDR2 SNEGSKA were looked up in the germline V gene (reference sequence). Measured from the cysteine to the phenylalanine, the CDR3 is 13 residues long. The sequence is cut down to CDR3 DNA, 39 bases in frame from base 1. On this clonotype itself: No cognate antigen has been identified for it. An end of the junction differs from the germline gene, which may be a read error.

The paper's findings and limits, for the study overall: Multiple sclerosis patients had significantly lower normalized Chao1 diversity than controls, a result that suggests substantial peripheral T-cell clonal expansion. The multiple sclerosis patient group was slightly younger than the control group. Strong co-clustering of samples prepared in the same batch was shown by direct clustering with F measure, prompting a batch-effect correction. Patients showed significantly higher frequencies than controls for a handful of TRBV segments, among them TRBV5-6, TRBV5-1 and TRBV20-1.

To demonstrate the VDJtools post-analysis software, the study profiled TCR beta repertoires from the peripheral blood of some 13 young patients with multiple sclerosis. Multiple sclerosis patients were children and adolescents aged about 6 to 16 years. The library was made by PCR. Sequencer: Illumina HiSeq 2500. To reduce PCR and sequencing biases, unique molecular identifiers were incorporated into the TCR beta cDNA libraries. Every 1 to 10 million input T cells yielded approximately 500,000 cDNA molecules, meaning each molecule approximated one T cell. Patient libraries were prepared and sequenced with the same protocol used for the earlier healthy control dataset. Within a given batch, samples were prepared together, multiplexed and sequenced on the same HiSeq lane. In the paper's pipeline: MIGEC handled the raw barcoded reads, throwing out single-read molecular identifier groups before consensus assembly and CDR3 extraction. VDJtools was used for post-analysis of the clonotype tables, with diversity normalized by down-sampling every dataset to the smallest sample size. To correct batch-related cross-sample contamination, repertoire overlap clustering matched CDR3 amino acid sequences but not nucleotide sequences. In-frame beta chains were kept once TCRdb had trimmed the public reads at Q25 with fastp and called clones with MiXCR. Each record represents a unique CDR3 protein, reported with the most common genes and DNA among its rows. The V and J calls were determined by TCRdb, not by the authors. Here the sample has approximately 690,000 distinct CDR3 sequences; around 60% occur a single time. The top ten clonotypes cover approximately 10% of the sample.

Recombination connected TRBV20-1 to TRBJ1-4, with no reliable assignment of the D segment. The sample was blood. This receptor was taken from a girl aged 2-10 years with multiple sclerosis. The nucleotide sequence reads TGCAGTGCTGGAGACGGTCTAAATGAAAAACTGTTTTTT. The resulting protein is CSAGDGLNEKLFF.